Detailed here is one TCR beta chain. Its antigen is unknown. Sequenced by immunoSEQ multiplex PCR; TCRdb stores in-frame clones only, minus some. Here the sample spans about 140,000 clones, 90% being singletons. CDR3 length: 12 amino acids. V lost 3 bases and J 5 bases, leaving 4 bases between the germline ends. The germline CDR1 and CDR2 sequences are LGHNA and YNFKEQ. The data originate from a study of T cell responses to AZD1222 COVID-19 vaccine. Study-wide results and caveats: Seropositive at baseline were only six AZD1222 recipients. Nearly half of unique spike-specific TCRs reportedly avoided B.1.351 and B.1.1.7 mutated regions.

The sample in question was peripheral blood, obtained 28 days after the second AZD1222 dose. This TCR came from an adult who received the AZD1222 COVID-19 vaccine. The chain is built from TRBV4-2 and TRBJ1-4; D not certain. The CDR3 region is CASSQENEKLFF. Written as DNA, the CDR3 is TGTGCCAGCAGCCAGGAAAATGAAAAACTGTTTTTT.